Listed below are T cell receptor beta chains from one sample, sequenced in a study of monozygotic twins with cystic fibrosis. The assay was immunoSEQ multiplex PCR, and TCRdb's table has in-frame clones only and misses some. The table records approximately 33,000 clones, nearly 85% of them present only once. The specimen was blood. The origin of the receptors is a girl aged 2-10 years with cystic fibrosis. The CDR3 runs from the conserved cysteine through the conserved F or W. Fields, in order: J gene, clone size, D gene, V gene, CDR3 DNA, CDR3 protein. D genes are given only for firm matches. Expanded clones are given a class, and other clones once, few, many or no size at all.

J gene: TRBJ2-7; clone size: NA; D gene: TRBD2; V gene: TRBV11-2; CDR3 DNA: TGTGCCAGCAGCATACTAGCGGGGGTCCGCCCCTACGAGCAGTACTTC; CDR3 protein: CASSILAGVRPYEQYF
J gene: TRBJ1-2; clone size: NA; D gene: NA; V gene: TRBV6-5; CDR3 DNA: TGTGCCAGCAGTTACGGGACTAACTATGGCTACACCTTC; CDR3 protein: CASSYGTNYGYTF
J gene: TRBJ2-7; clone size: NA; D gene: TRBD1; V gene: TRBV5-6; CDR3 DNA: TGTGCCAGCAGCTTGGCCGGGACAGGGCGCGAGCAGTACTTC; CDR3 protein: CASSLAGTGREQYF
J gene: TRBJ1-2; clone size: NA; D gene: NA; V gene: TRBV6-5; CDR3 DNA: TGTGCCAGCAGCCCCGGGACACCGGGTCGCTACACCTTC; CDR3 protein: CASSPGTPGRYTF
J gene: TRBJ2-2; clone size: NA; D gene: NA; V gene: TRBV9; CDR3 DNA: TGTGCCAGCAGCGCTCTCCCAGGGACCGGGGAGCTGTTTTTT; CDR3 protein: CASSALPGTGELFF
J gene: TRBJ2-1; clone size: NA; D gene: TRBD2; V gene: TRBV27; CDR3 DNA: TGTGCCAGCAGTTTACGGACTAGCGGGGCCTACAATGAGCAGTTCTTC; CDR3 protein: CASSLRTSGAYNEQFF
J gene: TRBJ1-5; clone size: NA; D gene: NA; V gene: TRBV30; CDR3 DNA: TGTGCCTGGAGTGTGTGGGCAGGGGGCAATCAGCCCCAGCATTTT; CDR3 protein: CAWSVWAGGNQPQHF
J gene: TRBJ2-2; clone size: NA; D gene: TRBD2; V gene: TRBV2; CDR3 DNA: TGTGCCAGCAGGGATTCACTAGCGGGGGGGCATTCCGGGGAGCTGTTTTTT; CDR3 protein: CASRDSLAGGHSGELFF
J gene: TRBJ1-1; clone size: NA; D gene: TRBD1; V gene: TRBV25-1; CDR3 DNA: TGTGCCAGCAGACTGGACAGGGGGCTGGCCACTGAAGCTTTCTTT; CDR3 protein: CASRLDRGLATEAFF
J gene: TRBJ1-3; clone size: NA; D gene: NA; V gene: TRBV19; CDR3 DNA: TGTGCCAGTAGTGCGCAGGGGTTCTCTGGAAACACCATATATTTT; CDR3 protein: CASSAQGFSGNTIYF
J gene: TRBJ1-5; clone size: NA; D gene: TRBD1; V gene: TRBV6-1; CDR3 DNA: TGTGCCAGCTACAGGGGTTGGACGGCACGTCAGCCCCAGCATTTT; CDR3 protein: CASYRGWTARQPQHF
J gene: TRBJ2-3; clone size: NA; D gene: NA; V gene: TRBV18; CDR3 DNA: TGTGCCAGCTCATCCGACGGAGATACGCAGTATTTT; CDR3 protein: CASSSDGDTQYF
J gene: TRBJ2-4; clone size: NA; D gene: TRBD1; V gene: TRBV7-2; CDR3 DNA: TGTGCCAGCAGCCTCCGGGACAGCAAAAACATTCAGTACTTC; CDR3 protein: CASSLRDSKNIQYF
J gene: TRBJ1-2; clone size: NA; D gene: NA; V gene: TRBV30; CDR3 DNA: TGTGCCTGGAGTGTGGGCGCCTGGGGCTACACCTTC; CDR3 protein: CAWSVGAWGYTF
J gene: TRBJ2-5; clone size: NA; D gene: TRBD2; V gene: TRBV5-1; CDR3 DNA: TGCGCCAGCAGCTTGACTAGCGGGGGGGCTTTTGATGAGACCCAGTACTTC; CDR3 protein: CASSLTSGGAFDETQYF
J gene: TRBJ1-5; clone size: NA; D gene: TRBD1; V gene: TRBV7-6; CDR3 DNA: TGTGCCAGCAGCTTAGGGACAGGGGGGAGCAATCAGCCCCAGCATTTT; CDR3 protein: CASSLGTGGSNQPQHF
J gene: TRBJ2-3; clone size: once; D gene: NA; V gene: TRBV25-1; CDR3 DNA: TGTGCCAGCAACCCGGGGACTGGCACAGATACGCAGTATTTT; CDR3 protein: CASNPGTGTDTQYF
J gene: TRBJ2-7; clone size: NA; D gene: NA; V gene: TRBV27; CDR3 DNA: TGTGCCAGCAGTTCTGGGGGGCCTGGCTCCTACGAGCAGTACTTC; CDR3 protein: CASSSGGPGSYEQYF
J gene: TRBJ2-4; clone size: NA; D gene: TRBD2; V gene: TRBV19; CDR3 DNA: TGTGCCAGTAGTATCCCGGGGGAGGGCAAAAACATTCAGTACTTC; CDR3 protein: CASSIPGEGKNIQYF
J gene: TRBJ1-1; clone size: few; D gene: NA; V gene: TRBV19; CDR3 DNA: TGTGCCAGTTCTGAGCGGGGAGGAACTGAAGCTTTCTTT; CDR3 protein: CASSERGGTEAFF
J gene: TRBJ1-2; clone size: NA; D gene: TRBD1; V gene: TRBV14; CDR3 DNA: TGTGCCAGCAGCCAGGATCGCGGCAGGGGGCCCTATGGCTACACCTTC; CDR3 protein: CASSQDRGRGPYGYTF
J gene: TRBJ1-2; clone size: few; D gene: NA; V gene: TRBV29-1; CDR3 DNA: TGCAGCGTTGGGGGTGCGGGGAATAACTATGGCTACACCTTC; CDR3 protein: CSVGGAGNNYGYTF
J gene: TRBJ1-1; clone size: NA; D gene: NA; V gene: TRBV14; CDR3 DNA: TGTGCCAGCAGCCAACTTGGGTCCGGGAGCACTGAAGCTTTCTTT; CDR3 protein: CASSQLGSGSTEAFF
J gene: TRBJ1-2; clone size: NA; D gene: TRBD1; V gene: TRBV20-1; CDR3 DNA: TGCAGTGGTAGACAGGGAAGCGGCTACACCTTC; CDR3 protein: CSGRQGSGYTF
J gene: TRBJ2-3; clone size: NA; D gene: TRBD2; V gene: TRBV4-2; CDR3 DNA: TGTGCCAGCAGCCGTGGACTAGCGGCTAGCACAGATACGCAGTATTTT; CDR3 protein: CASSRGLAASTDTQYF
J gene: TRBJ1-1; clone size: NA; D gene: NA; V gene: TRBV7-9; CDR3 DNA: TGTGCCAGCAGCTTAGTGGAATACACTGAAGCTTTCTTT; CDR3 protein: CASSLVEYTEAFF
J gene: TRBJ2-5; clone size: NA; D gene: NA; V gene: TRBV6-1; CDR3 DNA: TGTGCCAGCAGTGAATTTCCAGGATTTCAAGAGACCCAGTACTTC; CDR3 protein: CASSEFPGFQETQYF